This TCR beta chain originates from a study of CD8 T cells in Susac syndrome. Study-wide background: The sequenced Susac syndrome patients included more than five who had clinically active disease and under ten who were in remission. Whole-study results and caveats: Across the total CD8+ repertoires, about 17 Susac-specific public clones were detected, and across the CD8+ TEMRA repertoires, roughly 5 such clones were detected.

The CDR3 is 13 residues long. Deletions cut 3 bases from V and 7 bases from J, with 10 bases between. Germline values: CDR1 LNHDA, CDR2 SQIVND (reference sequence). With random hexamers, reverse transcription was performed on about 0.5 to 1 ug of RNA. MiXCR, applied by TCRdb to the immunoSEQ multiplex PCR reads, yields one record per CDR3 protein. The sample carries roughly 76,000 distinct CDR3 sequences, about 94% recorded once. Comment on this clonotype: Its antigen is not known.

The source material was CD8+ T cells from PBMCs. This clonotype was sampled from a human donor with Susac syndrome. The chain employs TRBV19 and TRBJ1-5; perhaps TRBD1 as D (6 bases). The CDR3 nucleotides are TGTGCCAGTAGTATTCAAGGGGGACAGCCCCAGCATTTT. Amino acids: CASSIQGGQPQHF.